This TCR beta chain was captured in a study of persistence of HIV-infected CD4 T cells. Stimulation used approximately 9.5 ug/mL lysate from CMV-infected fibroblasts. CD40L-negative CD69-negative CD45RO-high memory CD4+ T cells were sorted as populations depleted of antigen-responding cells. A note on this clone: Antigen: not known.

The immunoSEQ assay was version 4, run in survey mode. The table came from immunoSEQ multiplex PCR; TCRdb's copy has only in-frame clones and leaves some out. The sample lists 25,000 to 35,000 clones, 82% seen once, with roughly 4.8% in the top ten. Trimming removed 2 bases from V and 5 bases from J; junction bases left unmatched: 3. This CDR3 has 14 amino acids. Germline assignment: CDR1 ENHRY and CDR2 SYGVKD. This clonotype was obtained from an adult man with HIV who was CMV-seropositive. Sequenced material: CD4+ T cells sorted from PBMCs after approximately 19-hour stimulation, taken from a patient who received antiretroviral therapy. The chain links TRBV10-3 to TRBJ2-1, with TRBD1 identical over 7 bases. The CDR3 nucleotides are TGTGCCATCAGTGAGGCCGGGACAGACAATGAGCAGTTCTTC. It is translated as CAISEAGTDNEQFF.